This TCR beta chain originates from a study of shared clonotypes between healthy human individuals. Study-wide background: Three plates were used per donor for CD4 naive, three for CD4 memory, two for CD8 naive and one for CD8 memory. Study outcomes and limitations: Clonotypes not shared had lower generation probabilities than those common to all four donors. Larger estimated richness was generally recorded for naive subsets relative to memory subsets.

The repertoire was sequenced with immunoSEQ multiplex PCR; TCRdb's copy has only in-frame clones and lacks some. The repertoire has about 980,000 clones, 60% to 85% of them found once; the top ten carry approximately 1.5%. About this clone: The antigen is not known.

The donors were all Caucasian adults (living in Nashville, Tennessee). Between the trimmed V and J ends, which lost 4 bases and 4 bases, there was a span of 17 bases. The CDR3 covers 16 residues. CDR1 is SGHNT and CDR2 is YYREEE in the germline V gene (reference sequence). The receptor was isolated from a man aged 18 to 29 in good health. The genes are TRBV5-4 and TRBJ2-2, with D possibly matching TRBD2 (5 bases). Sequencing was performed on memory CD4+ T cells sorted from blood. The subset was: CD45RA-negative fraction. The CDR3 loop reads CASSPHLATVTGELFF. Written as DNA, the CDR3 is TGTGCCAGCAGCCCCCACTTAGCGACGGTCACCGGGGAGCTGTTTTTT.